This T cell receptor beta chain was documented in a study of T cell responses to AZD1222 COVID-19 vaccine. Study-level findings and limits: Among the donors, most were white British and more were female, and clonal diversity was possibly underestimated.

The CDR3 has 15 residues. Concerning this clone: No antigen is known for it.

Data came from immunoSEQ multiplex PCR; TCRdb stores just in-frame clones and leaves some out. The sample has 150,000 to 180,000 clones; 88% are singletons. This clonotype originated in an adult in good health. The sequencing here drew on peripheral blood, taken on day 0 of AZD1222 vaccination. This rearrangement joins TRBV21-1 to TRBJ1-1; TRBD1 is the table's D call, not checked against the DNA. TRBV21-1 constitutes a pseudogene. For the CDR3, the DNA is TGTGCCAGCAGCAAAAGGCAGGGGACGAACACTGAAGCTTTCTTT. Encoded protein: CASSKRQGTNTEAFF.